The rows below give T cell receptor beta chains drawn from one sample of a study of cytomegalovirus exposure and HLA in healthy donors. Method: immunoSEQ multiplex PCR; TCRdb's copy keeps in-frame clones and lacks some. The repertoire holds about 120,000 clones, with 65% to 90% as singletons. The specimen sequenced was PBMCs. These receptors originate from a woman in her thirties or forties in good health and CMV-seronegative. Both conserved end residues are part of each CDR3. A D gene is named only where the DNA matches it firmly. Size values are once, few and many counts, or a class for expanded clones, and some rows have none.

D: -; V: TRBV4-2; J: TRBJ2-3; size: -; CDR3: CASSPLRKTDTQYF; DNA: TGTGCCAGCAGCCCACTACGCAAAACAGATACGCAGTATTTT
D: -; V: TRBV30; J: TRBJ1-5; size: medium-sized; CDR3: CAWSGGEGESQPQHF; DNA: TGTGCCTGGAGTGGGGGGGAAGGTGAGAGTCAGCCCCAGCATTTT
D: TRBD2; V: TRBV5-1; J: TRBJ2-3; size: few; CDR3: CASSFSGGDFTDTQYF; DNA: TGCGCCAGCAGCTTCAGCGGGGGGGATTTCACAGATACGCAGTATTTT
D: TRBD1; V: TRBV6-5; J: TRBJ2-7; size: few; CDR3: CASSSTGFGEQYF; DNA: TGTGCCAGCAGTTCGACAGGGTTCGGCGAGCAGTACTTC
D: -; V: TRBV12-2; J: TRBJ2-7; size: -; CDR3: CASRPNPLGYGTSGKNLTGEQYF; DNA: TGTGCAAGTCGTCCAAACCCCCTGGGATATGGCACTAGCGGGAAGAACCTTACGGGGGAGCAGTACTTC
D: TRBD1; V: TRBV19; J: TRBJ1-2; size: -; CDR3: CASSLDRGLRYGYTF; DNA: TGTGCCAGTAGTCTGGACAGGGGACTTCGCTATGGCTACACCTTC
D: -; V: TRBV7-9; J: TRBJ1-1; size: -; CDR3: CASSTELNTEAFF; DNA: TGTGCCAGCAGTACCGAGTTGAACACTGAAGCTTTCTTT
D: TRBD2; V: TRBV9; J: TRBJ2-3; size: once; CDR3: CASSVGLAGTDTQYF; DNA: TGTGCCAGCAGCGTAGGACTAGCTGGCACAGATACGCAGTATTTT
D: TRBD2; V: TRBV5-4; J: TRBJ2-3; size: -; CDR3: CASSFLAGGRDTQYF; DNA: TGTGCCAGCAGCTTTCTAGCGGGGGGGAGAGATACGCAGTATTTT
D: -; V: TRBV6-1; J: TRBJ2-3; size: -; CDR3: CASSEGSRGTQYF; DNA: TGTGCCAGCAGTGAAGGGAGTAGAGGTACGCAGTATTTT
D: -; V: TRBV18; J: TRBJ2-1; size: -; CDR3: CASSPSNYNEQFF; DNA: TGTGCCAGCTCACCATCCAACTACAATGAGCAGTTCTTC
D: TRBD1; V: TRBV5-1; J: TRBJ1-2; size: -; CDR3: CASSKQGARGYTF; DNA: TGCGCCAGCAGTAAACAGGGGGCGCGGGGCTACACCTTC
D: TRBD1; V: TRBV11-2; J: TRBJ2-7; size: -; CDR3: CASSLSGTGSYEQYF; DNA: TGTGCCAGCAGCTTATCCGGGACAGGGTCCTACGAGCAGTACTTC
D: -; V: TRBV7-6; J: TRBJ1-1; size: few; CDR3: CASSFQLGAEAFF; DNA: TGTGCCAGCAGCTTTCAGCTGGGCGCTGAAGCTTTCTTT
D: -; V: TRBV19; J: TRBJ2-3; size: -; CDR3: CASSNGVSSTDTQYF; DNA: TGTGCCAGTAGTAACGGTGTGTCTTCCACAGATACGCAGTATTTT
D: TRBD2; V: TRBV2; J: TRBJ2-3; size: -; CDR3: CASSHFSGGQDTQYF; DNA: TGTGCCAGCAGCCATTTCAGCGGGGGGCAGGATACGCAGTATTTT
D: TRBD2; V: TRBV4-2; J: TRBJ2-7; size: -; CDR3: CASSQSTSGSSYEQYF; DNA: TGTGCCAGCAGCCAATCGACTAGCGGGAGCTCCTACGAGCAGTACTTC
D: -; V: TRBV20-1; J: TRBJ2-3; size: once; CDR3: CSKLGADTQYF; DNA: TGCAGTAAACTAGGTGCAGATACGCAGTATTTT
D: -; V: TRBV27; J: TRBJ2-7; size: -; CDR3: CASSLFSPSEQYF; DNA: TGTGCCAGCAGTTTATTTAGTCCGTCCGAGCAGTACTTC
D: -; V: TRBV5-1; J: TRBJ2-1; size: -; CDR3: CASSSAPVNEQFF; DNA: TGCGCCAGCAGCTCCGCCCCAGTCAATGAGCAGTTCTTC
D: -; V: TRBV9; J: TRBJ2-3; size: -; CDR3: CASSTLDSHTDTQYF; DNA: TGTGCCAGCAGCACTCTTGACAGCCACACAGATACGCAGTATTTT
D: TRBD1; V: TRBV10-2; J: TRBJ1-1; size: -; CDR3: CATTKATGVDTEAFF; DNA: TGCGCCACCACGAAAGCGACAGGGGTGGATACTGAAGCTTTCTTT
D: -; V: TRBV13; J: TRBJ2-7; size: -; CDR3: CASSSAVGKGHRYEQYF; DNA: TGTGCCAGCAGCTCGGCCGTGGGTAAAGGACATCGCTACGAGCAGTACTTC
D: -; V: TRBV2; J: TRBJ1-5; size: -; CDR3: CASSPDSQPSNQPQHF; DNA: TGTGCCAGCAGTCCCGACAGCCAACCTAGCAATCAGCCCCAGCATTTT